This T cell receptor (beta chain) emerged from a study of cytomegalovirus exposure and HLA in healthy donors. Study-level results: Later examination showed HLA-associated TCR beta chains had greater clonal expansion than equally common others. Information on immune exposure was restricted to one variable (CMV serostatus). Data from an earlier analysis indicated that most TCR beta V segments were productive either about 87% or about 30% of the time.

As for this clone: Its antigen is undetermined.

The ends lost 0 bases at V and 5 bases at J; junction bases unmatched: 5. CDR1 and CDR2 (germline): KGHSH, LQKENI. The CDR3 has 15 residues. A multiplex PCR was run with 60 Vbeta primers and 13 Jbeta primers. The protocol was immunoSEQ multiplex PCR, while the TCRdb copy is restricted to in-frame clones and leaves out a portion. Of 200,000 to 250,000 clones listed, approximately 82% are singletons. This chain links TRBV18 with TRBJ2-5; the match to TRBD2 covers 8 bases. Sequencing was done on a sample of PBMCs. The source of this sequence is a woman between 40 and 55 years old in good health and CMV-seronegative. CDR3 in DNA: TGTGCCAGCTCACCACCGTCGGCGGGAGGTGAGACCCAGTACTTC. Translated, it gives CASSPPSAGGETQYF.